This TCR beta chain emerged from a study of cytomegalovirus exposure and HLA in healthy donors. Study-wide findings and caveats: It was about 150 TCR beta chains that were listed as cytomegalovirus-associated.

Using immunoSEQ multiplex PCR, the repertoire was profiled, and TCRdb retains in-frame clones only, with some absent. The sample includes 160,000 or so clones, approximately 89% of them seen just once. Trimming removed 2 bases from V and 1 base from J; junction bases left unmatched: 2. The CDR3 is made up of 16 amino acids. The germline V gene encodes CDR1 LGHNA and CDR2 YSLEER. This clone occurred many times. The antigen remains undetermined. The chain is built from TRBV4-3 and TRBJ2-1, with 10 nucleotides matching TRBD2. The sample taken for sequencing was PBMCs. This clonotype was obtained from a man aged 18 to 29 in good health and CMV-seropositive. The DNA of the CDR3 is TGCGCCAGCAGCCAACGGACTAGCGGATCCTACAATGAGCAGTTCTTC. It specifies CASSQRTSGSYNEQFF.